This T cell receptor (beta chain) came from a study of T cell repertoires in cytomegalovirus infection. Study details: It was the public TCR beta signatures that indicated both CMV infection and matching HLA type.

Each CDR3 protein is one row after TCRdb ran MiXCR on the reads. The table includes 700,000 to 950,000 distinct CDR3 sequences, 30% to 35% detected once. This clonotype was counted a few times. Its cognate antigen is unknown. The source is a human donor in good health (CMV status not recorded). Some clones in this sample may be carry-over from other donors' samples. The sequences come from cultured CD8+ T cells from PBMCs, collected from culture after CMV antigen stimulation.

CDR3 sequence reads: CASSQEGPGAPGETQYF. CDR3 sequence (DNA): TGCGCCAGCAGCCAAGAGGGACCCGGGGCTCCGGGGGAGACCCAGTACTTC. This chain uses TRBV4-1 with TRBJ2-5; D possibly uses TRBD1 or TRBD2 (5 bases each). Looked up from germline, CDR1 is MGHRA and CDR2 is YSYEKL. This CDR3 is 17 amino acids long. Trimming cost V 0 bases and J 5 bases, with 19 bases left between them.